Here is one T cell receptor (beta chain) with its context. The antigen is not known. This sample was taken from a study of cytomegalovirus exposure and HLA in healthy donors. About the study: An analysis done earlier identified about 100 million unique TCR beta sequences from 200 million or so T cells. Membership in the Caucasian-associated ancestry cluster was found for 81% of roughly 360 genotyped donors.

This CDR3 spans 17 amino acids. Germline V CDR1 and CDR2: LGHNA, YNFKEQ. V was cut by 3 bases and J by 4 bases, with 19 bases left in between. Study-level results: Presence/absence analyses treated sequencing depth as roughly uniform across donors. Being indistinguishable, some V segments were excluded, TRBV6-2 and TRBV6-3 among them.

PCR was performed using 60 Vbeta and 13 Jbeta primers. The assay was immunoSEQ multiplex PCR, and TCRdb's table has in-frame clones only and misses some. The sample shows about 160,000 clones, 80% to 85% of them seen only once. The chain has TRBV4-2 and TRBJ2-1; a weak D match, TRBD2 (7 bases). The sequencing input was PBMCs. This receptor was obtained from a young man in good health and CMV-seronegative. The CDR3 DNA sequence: TGTGCCAGCAGCCAGCTCCTCCGGGGGGCCAGATACAATGAGCAGTTCTTC. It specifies CASSQLLRGARYNEQFF.